This T cell receptor beta chain was profiled in a study of chemoradiotherapy in HPV16-positive cancers. In the study overall: A couple of HPV16-positive patients' cells yielded candidate HPV-specific clones and common motifs. General study points: The functional HPV-specific definition rests on just a couple of HPV16-positive patients.

The assay was immunoSEQ multiplex PCR, and TCRdb's table has in-frame clones only and misses some. The data show fewer than 40,000 clones, with around 92% seen just once and 3% to 4.5% held by the top ten. Over chemoradiotherapy, repertoires were sampled more than once. Worth noting for this clone: Its antigen is still unknown.

With 2 bases removed from V and 6 bases from J, the gap between germline ends came to 7 bases. Germline CDR1 LNHDA, CDR2 SQIVND (reference sequence). This CDR3 has 13 amino acids. This clonotype originated in a human donor with HPV-associated anogenital cancer. The J gene is TRBJ2-2, the V gene TRBV19, with a tentative D call TRBD1 (6 bases). The sample here was blood, taken from a patient who underwent chemoradiotherapy. Here the CDR3 DNA reads TGTGCCAGTAGTATACGGACAGCCGGGGAGCTGTTTTTT. This gives the protein CASSIRTAGELFF.